This T cell receptor (beta chain) was profiled in a study of OX40 agonist ivuxolimab in advanced cancers. Overall study: The group had a mean age of about 65 years, ranged from about 23 to 85, and was approximately 81% male.

General study points: The study observed clonal expansion of CD4+ and CD8+ blood T cells by week 6 at 0.1 to 3.0 mg/kg. Partly responding patients at 0.1-3.0 mg/kg showed some of the smallest clonal expansion.

The ends were cut back, 5 bases at V and 3 bases at J, with 14 bases in the middle. The CDR3 is made up of 14 amino acids. In germline, CDR1 is LNHDA, CDR2 SQIVND (reference sequence). This clone has a handful of counts. Its specificity is unknown. Profiled with immunoSEQ multiplex PCR; TCRdb holds only in-frame clones, not every one. This table has about 75,000 clones, 85% to 90% appearing once. This receptor was taken from an adult with an advanced solid tumor such as melanoma, head and neck, liver or kidney cancer. This material consisted of CD4+ or CD8+ T cells sorted from blood, taken in a trial of the OX40 agonist ivuxolimab. The chain joins TRBV19 to TRBJ2-7, with D tentatively TRBD1 (6 bases). CDR3 residues: CASSVSRTDYEQYF. As DNA, the CDR3 is TGTGCCAGTAGTGTCAGCCGGACAGACTACGAGCAGTACTTC.